A single sample gave rise to the 7 T cell receptor beta chains below, sequenced in a study of radiotherapy plus CTLA-4 blockade in lung cancer. Assay used: immunoSEQ multiplex PCR; TCRdb lists only in-frame clones, some missing. Of approximately 50,000 clones detected, about 86% appear once; the ten largest clones hold 17%. Here the sequenced sample was peripheral blood, taken from a patient treated with radiotherapy plus ipilimumab. All receptors come from a human donor with non-small cell lung cancer that progressed on radiotherapy plus ipilimumab. Some clones in this sample may be carry-over from other donors' samples.

V and J are TRBV7-3 and TRBJ2-4; 16 bases are a match to TRBD2. V lost 1 base and J lost 6; bases outside the gene matches: 12. Germline CDR1 and CDR2: SGHTA and FQGTGA. CDR3 size: 20 residues. The chain's CDR3 is CASSLNPPGLAGGQSNIQYF. DNA of the CDR3: TGTGCCAGCAGCTTAAACCCTCCGGGACTAGCGGGGGGGCAATCAAACATTCAGTACTTC.

The CDR3 sequence is CASSLARSPSTDTQYF. CDR3 in DNA: TGTGCCAGCAGCTTAGCGCGGAGCCCGAGCACAGATACGCAGTATTTT. The chain combines TRBV7-2 with TRBJ2-3; D ambiguous. This CDR3 has 16 residues. Trimming took off 0 bases at V and 0 bases at J, with 10 bases between the two ends. Germline V gives CDR1 SGHTA, CDR2 FQGNSA.

This chain links TRBV12-5 with TRBJ2-7; D may be TRBD1 (6 bases). The V end was cut by 1 base, the J end by 3 bases, with 7 bases between. The CDR3 extends over 13 amino acids. Germline V lookup: CDR1 LGHNT, CDR2 FRNRAP. This CDR3 reads CASGLGRGYEQYF. The CDR3 nucleotides read TGTGCTAGTGGTTTGGGCAGGGGCTACGAGCAGTACTTC.

The chain uses TRBV11-2 and TRBJ2-1; 7 nucleotides agree with TRBD2. The CDR3 loop spans 15 amino acids. The germline gives CDR1 SGHAT, CDR2 FQNNGV. V shed 1 base, J shed 8 bases, and the junction held 8 bases outside the gene matches. CDR3 bases: TGTGCCAGCAGCTTAGGATGGGGGGGGGTTGATGAGCAGTTCTTC. It is translated as CASSLGWGGVDEQFF. The complete variable domain, with remaining parts taken from reference TRBV11-2 and TRBJ2-1, reads EAGVAQSPRYKIIEKRQSVAFWCNPISGHATLYWYQQILGQGPKLLIQFQNNGVVDDSQLPKDRFSAERLKGVDSTLKIQPAKLEDSAVYLCASSLGWGGVDEQFFGPGTRLTVL.

The chain carries TRBV21-1 and TRBJ1-6; the table's D gene call, TRBD1, was not cross checked with the DNA. TRBV21-1 is a listed pseudogene. The CDR3 has 17 residues. The CDR3 loop is CASSRPPWGDRNSPLHF. DNA for the CDR3: TGTGCCAGCAGCAGGCCACCCTGGGGGGACAGAAATTCACCCCTCCACTTT.

J is TRBJ2-7 and V is TRBV5-6; 9 nucleotides align to TRBD2. The CDR3 extends over 15 amino acids. In germline, CDR1 is SGHDT, CDR2 YYEEEE. V dropped 4 bases and J dropped 2; count of bases not matched to a gene: 7. The CDR3 DNA sequence: TGTGCCAGCAGCCCCGTGGTAGCGGGGGCCTACGAGCAGTACTTC. It encodes CASSPVVAGAYEQYF. Using reference TRBV5-6 and TRBJ2-7 for the parts outside the CDR3, the full variable domain is DAGVTQSPTHLIKTRGQQVTLRCSPKSGHDTVSWYQQALGQGPQFIFQYYEEEERQRGNFPDRFSGHQFPNYSSELNVNALLLGDSALYLCASSPVVAGAYEQYFGPGTRLTVT.

The CDR3 region has the DNA TGTGCCAGCAGCGGCCAACAGGGGAACACTGAAGCTTTCTTT. Its protein is CASSGQQGNTEAFF. V gene TRBV9 combines with J gene TRBJ1-1; perhaps TRBD1 as D (6 bases). V lost 3 bases and J lost 1, with 10 bases in between. The length of the CDR3 is 14 residues. Germline V lookup: CDR1 SGDLS, CDR2 YYNGEE.